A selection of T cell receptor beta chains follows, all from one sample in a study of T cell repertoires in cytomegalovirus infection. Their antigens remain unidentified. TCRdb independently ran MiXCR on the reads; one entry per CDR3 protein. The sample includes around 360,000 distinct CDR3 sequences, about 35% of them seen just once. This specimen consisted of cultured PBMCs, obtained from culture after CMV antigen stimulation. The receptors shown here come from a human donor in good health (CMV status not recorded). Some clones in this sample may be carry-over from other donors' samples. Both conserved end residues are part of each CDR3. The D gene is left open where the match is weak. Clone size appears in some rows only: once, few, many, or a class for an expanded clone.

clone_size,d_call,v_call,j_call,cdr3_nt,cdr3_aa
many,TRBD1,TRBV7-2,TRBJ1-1,TGTGCCAGCAGCTCGGACAGGGGAAACACTGAAGCTTTCTTT,CASSSDRGNTEAFF
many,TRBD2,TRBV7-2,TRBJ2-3,TGTGCCAGCAGCTTAGGGGGTAGCGGGAGTACAGATACGCAGTATTTT,CASSLGGSGSTDTQYF
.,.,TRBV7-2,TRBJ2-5,TGTGCCAGCAGCTTAGAGGGGGGACAAGAGACCCAGTACTTC,CASSLEGGQETQYF
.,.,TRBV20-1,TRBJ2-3,TGCAGTGCTAGTGTTCGCGCGACCGATGGCGCAGATACGCAGTATTTT,CSASVRATDGADTQYF
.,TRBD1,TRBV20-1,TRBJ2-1,TGCAGTGCCAACCGGGACAGGGGCTACAATGAGCAGTTCTTC,CSANRDRGYNEQFF
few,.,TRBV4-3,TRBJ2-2,TGCGCCAGCAGCCAAAGGCTCGCCGGGGAGCTGTTTTTT,CASSQRLAGELFF
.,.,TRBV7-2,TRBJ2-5,TGTGCCAGCAGCCGTCTTCTACAAGAGACCCAGTACTTC,CASSRLLQETQYF
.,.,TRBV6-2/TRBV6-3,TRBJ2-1,TGTGCCAGCAGTAATCGAAGGGACCCACTAAGGACCGGTGAGCAGTTCTTC,CASSNRRDPLRTGEQFF
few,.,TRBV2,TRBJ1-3,TGTGCCAGCAGAGGGACGGCTGGAAACACCATATATTTT,CASRGTAGNTIYF
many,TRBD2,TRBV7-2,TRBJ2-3,TGTGCCAGCAGCACGCGACTAGCGTCGGATACGCAGTATTTT,CASSTRLASDTQYF
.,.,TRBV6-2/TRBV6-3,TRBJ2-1,TGTGCCAGCAGTTATCACGGAGTAAGCAATGAGCAGTTCTTC,CASSYHGVSNEQFF
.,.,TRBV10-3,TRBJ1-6,TGTGCCATTCGGCCGACCGAGAATTCACCCCTCCACTTT,CAIRPTENSPLHF
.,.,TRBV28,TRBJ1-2,TGTGCCAGCAGTTTGACGGTTGGGGGCTACACCTTC,CASSLTVGGYTF
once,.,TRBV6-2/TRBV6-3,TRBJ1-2,TGTGCCAGCAGTTTAGTCCCTCGCAACTATGGCTACACCTTC,CASSLVPRNYGYTF
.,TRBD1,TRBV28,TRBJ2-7,TGTGCCAGCATACAGGGGACCACCTACGAGCAGTACTTC,CASIQGTTYEQYF
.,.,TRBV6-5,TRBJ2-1,TGTGCCAGCAGTTACTCGTTCTCTGTCAATGAGCAGTTCTTC,CASSYSFSVNEQFF
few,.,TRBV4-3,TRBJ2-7,TGCGCCAGCAGCCAAGATCTCTCCTACGAGCAGTACTTC,CASSQDLSYEQYF
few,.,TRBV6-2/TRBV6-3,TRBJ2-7,TGTGCCAGCAGTTACCCCGACGAGCAGTACTTC,CASSYPDEQYF
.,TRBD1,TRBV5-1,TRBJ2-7,TGCGCCAGCAGCTGGGGACAGGGGGCTGAAGAGCAGTACTTC,CASSWGQGAEEQYF
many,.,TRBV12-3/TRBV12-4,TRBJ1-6,TGTGCCAGCAGTTTATCTGGTAATAATTCACCCCTCCACTTT,CASSLSGNNSPLHF
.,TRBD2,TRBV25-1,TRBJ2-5,TGTGCCAGCAATCCTGGGACTAGCGGGGGGCAAGAGACCCAGTACTTC,CASNPGTSGGQETQYF
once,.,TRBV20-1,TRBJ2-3,TGCAGTGCTAGAGATCGGGTAGCGGGCACAGATACGCAGTATTTT,CSARDRVAGTDTQYF
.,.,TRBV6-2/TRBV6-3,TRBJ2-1,TGTGCCAGCAGTTACTCGGGGGCGGGACGATACAATGAGCAGTTCTTC,CASSYSGAGRYNEQFF
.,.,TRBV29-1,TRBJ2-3,TGCAGCTCCAACCGGGCCACGCGGGTAGATACGCAGTATTTT,CSSNRATRVDTQYF
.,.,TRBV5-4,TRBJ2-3,TGTGCCAGCAGGCCTGTGGCGGGGCCCTACACAGATACGCAGTATTTT,CASRPVAGPYTDTQYF
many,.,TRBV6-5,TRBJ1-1,TGTGCCAGCAGTTTGGCCAGGGACACTGAAGCTTTCTTT,CASSLARDTEAFF
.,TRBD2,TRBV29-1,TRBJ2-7,TGCAGCGTTGAAGCATCTAGCGGGAGGGCCCCCTACGAGCAGTACTTC,CSVEASSGRAPYEQYF
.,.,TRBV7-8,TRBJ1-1,TGTGCCAGCAGCCCGCAGGAGGAAGCTTTCTTT,CASSPQEEAFF
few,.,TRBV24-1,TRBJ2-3,TGTGCCACCAGTGATTTGATGGCGCCCCAGTATTTT,CATSDLMAPQYF
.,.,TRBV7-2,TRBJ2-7,TGTGCCAGCAGCCCCTCCTGGTACGAGCAGTACTTC,CASSPSWYEQYF
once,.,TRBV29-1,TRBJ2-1,TGCAGCGTCGCCGCCTTGGACTGGTACAATGAGCAGTTCTTC,CSVAALDWYNEQFF
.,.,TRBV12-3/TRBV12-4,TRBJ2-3,TGTGCCAGCAGTTGGCCAACGGACACTAATACGCAGTATTTT,CASSWPTDTNTQYF
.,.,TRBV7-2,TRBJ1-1,TGTGCCCGCAGCTTGTCTCAGGGGAACACTGAAGCTTTCTTT,CARSLSQGNTEAFF
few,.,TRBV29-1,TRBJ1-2,TGCAGCGTTGTGGACAGACTATATGGCTACACCTTC,CSVVDRLYGYTF
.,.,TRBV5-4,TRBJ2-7,TGTGCCAGCAGCCCTAGGCAGGGCCTTTACTACGAGCAGTACTTC,CASSPRQGLYYEQYF
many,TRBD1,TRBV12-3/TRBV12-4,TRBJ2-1,TGTGCCAGCAGTCCCAGAGGTGTGAGACAGGGGGCCTGGGACAATGAGCAGTTCTTC,CASSPRGVRQGAWDNEQFF
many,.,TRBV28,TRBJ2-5,TGTGCCAGCAGTTTGTGGGAAGGGGCTCGAGAGACCCAGTACTTC,CASSLWEGARETQYF
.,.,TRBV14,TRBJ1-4,TGTGCCAGCAGCGAAACAGCAACTAATGAAAAACTGTTTTTT,CASSETATNEKLFF
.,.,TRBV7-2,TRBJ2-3,TGTGCCAGCAGCTCCCCCCCCCCCACAGATACGCAGTATTTT,CASSSPPPTDTQYF
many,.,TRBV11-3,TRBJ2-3,TGTGCCAGCAGCTTTTTTGTAACAGATACGCAGTATTTT,CASSFFVTDTQYF
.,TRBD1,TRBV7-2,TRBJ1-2,TGTGCCAGCAGCTTCGGGACAGGGGAATATGGCTACACCTTC,CASSFGTGEYGYTF
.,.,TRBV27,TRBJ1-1,TGTGCCAGCATCCAACGAAGGGGAAGGAACACTGAAGCTTTCTTT,CASIQRRGRNTEAFF
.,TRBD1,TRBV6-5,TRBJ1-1,TGTGCCAGCAGTTCGCCGGGACAGGGGCAATATGAAGCTTTCTTT,CASSSPGQGQYEAFF
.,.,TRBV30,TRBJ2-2,TGTGCCTGGAGTGTACAGAGGCCGAACACCGGGGAGCTGTTTTTT,CAWSVQRPNTGELFF
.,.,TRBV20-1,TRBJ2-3,TGCAGTGCTAGAGAGCTCACAGATACGCAGTATTTT,CSARELTDTQYF
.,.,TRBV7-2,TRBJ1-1,TGTGCCAGCAGCCAACTGCAGGGGAGCACTGAAGCTTTCTTT,CASSQLQGSTEAFF
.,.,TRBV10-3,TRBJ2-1,TGTGCCATCAGTGAGAATGTGGCGCACAATGAGCAGTTCTTC,CAISENVAHNEQFF
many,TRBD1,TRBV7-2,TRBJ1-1,TGTGCCAGCAGCCCACAGGGGTCGAGGACTGAAGCTTTCTTT,CASSPQGSRTEAFF
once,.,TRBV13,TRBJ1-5,TGTGCCAGCAGCTTAGGCCGGGGGCAGGGCTATCAGCCCCAGCATTTT,CASSLGRGQGYQPQHF
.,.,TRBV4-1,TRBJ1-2,TGCGCCAGCAGCCAAGGACAGAGGGCAGACTATGGCTACACCTTC,CASSQGQRADYGYTF
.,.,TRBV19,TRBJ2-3,TGTGCCAGTAGCCATCGCGGGCAGACGGTTACGCAGTATTTT,CASSHRGQTVTQYF
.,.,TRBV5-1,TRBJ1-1,TGCGCCAGCAGCTCTCTTAAGTTGTCAAACACTGAAGCTTTCTTT,CASSSLKLSNTEAFF
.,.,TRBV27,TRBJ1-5,TGTGCCGGCAGTTTAGACCGCAATCAGCCCCAGCATTTT,CAGSLDRNQPQHF
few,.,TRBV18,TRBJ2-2,TGTGCCAGCTCATACCGGCGCTCCCCAGCGTACACCGGGGAGCTGTTTTTT,CASSYRRSPAYTGELFF
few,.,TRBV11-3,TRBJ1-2,TGTGCCAGCAGCTTAGGTGCGACGGCCTATGGCTACACCTTC,CASSLGATAYGYTF